Listed here are 22 T cell receptor beta chains from one sample, sequenced in a study of shared clonotypes between healthy human individuals. Measured with immunoSEQ multiplex PCR; TCRdb has only the in-frame clones, and not every one. The sample records 2 million to 2.5 million clones, roughly 92% being singletons. Source material: naive CD4+ T cells from PBMCs. Documented subset: CD45RA+ positively selected. Every receptor here comes from a young man in good health. Some clones in this sample may be carry-over from other donors' samples.

The V gene is TRBV19, the J gene TRBJ1-1, with no clear D. Per the germline V gene, CDR1 is LNHDA and CDR2 is SQIVND (reference sequence). The V end was cut by 6 bases, the J end by 1 base, with 9 bases between. There are 13 residues in the CDR3. Written as DNA, the CDR3 is TGTGCCAGTAGACGGACCGAGAACACTGAAGCTTTCTTT. It specifies CASRRTENTEAFF.

The chain combines TRBV2 with TRBJ1-5; a weak D match, TRBD1 (5 bases). From germline, CDR1 is SNHLY and CDR2 FYNNEI. The CDR3 covers 16 residues. The V gene lost 3 bases and the J gene lost 1 base, with 13 bases spanning the gap. CDR3 amino acids: CASSDQGLMSNQPQHF. The CDR3 nucleotides are TGTGCCAGCAGTGATCAGGGATTGATGAGCAATCAGCCCCAGCATTTT.

About this clone: Other DNA sequences in this sample translate to the same CDR3. This rearrangement joins TRBV7-2 to TRBJ2-1; 10 positions match TRBD2. V was clipped by 6 bases and J by 0 bases; unmatched bases: 2. The CDR3 has 15 amino acids. Germline CDR1 and CDR2: SGHTA and FQGNSA. The CDR3 sequence: CASRPSGSSYNEQFF. The CDR3, as DNA: TGTGCCAGCAGACCTAGCGGGAGCTCCTACAATGAGCAGTTCTTC.

The chain has TRBV6-1 and TRBJ1-2; D is ambiguous. V gave up 1 base and J gave up 4 bases, with 7 bases separating them. The CDR3 runs to 13 residues. CDR1 is MNHNS and CDR2 is SASEGT in the germline V gene. Written as DNA, the CDR3 is TGTGCCAGCAGTGAAGGCCTGACCTATGGCTACACCTTC. Translating it yields CASSEGLTYGYTF.

This sequence joins TRBV19 and TRBJ1-3; D unresolved. Trimming pared 5 bases from V and 2 bases from J, leaving 13 bases between. CDR1 is LNHDA and CDR2 is SQIVND in the germline V gene (reference sequence). The CDR3 runs 15 residues. Here the CDR3 DNA reads TGTGCCAGTAGTTCGCACACTGGACCTGGAAACACCATATATTTT. This gives the protein CASSSHTGPGNTIYF. Supplemented by reference TRBV19 and TRBJ1-3, the full variable domain reads DGGITQSPKYLFRKEGQNVTLSCEQNLNHDAMYWYRQDPGQGLRLIYYSQIVNDFQKGDIAEGYSVSREKKESFPLTVTSAQKNPTAFYLCASSSHTGPGNTIYFGEGSWLTVV.

The rearrangement links TRBV2 to TRBJ1-5; a possible D gene is TRBD1 (5 bases). Germline V lookup: CDR1 SNHLY, CDR2 FYNNEI. The CDR3 is 14 amino acids. V lost 7 bases, J lost 0 bases, and 10 bases lay in between. CDR3 coding DNA: TGTGCCAGCAATGGGGGGGTTAGCAATCAGCCCCAGCATTTT. It translates to CASNGGVSNQPQHF. Looking up the rest from reference TRBV2 and TRBJ1-5 gives the full variable domain: EPEVTQTPSHQVTQMGQEVILRCVPISNHLYFYWYRQILGQKVEFLVSFYNNEISEKSEIFDDQFSVERPDGSNFTLKIRSTKLEDSAMYFCASNGGVSNQPQHFGDGTRLSIL.

The chain recombines TRBV6-5 with TRBJ1-6; D not certain. V shed 2 bases and J shed 11 bases, with 13 bases lying between them. This CDR3 spans 14 amino acids. CDR1 and CDR2 (germline): MNHEY, SVGAGI. The CDR3 is CASSYAQAGAPLHF. CDR3 DNA: TGTGCCAGCAGTTACGCGCAGGCCGGGGCACCCCTCCACTTT.

This chain connects TRBV5-1 to TRBJ2-7; a possible D gene is TRBD1 (5 bases). The germline CDR1 and CDR2 sequences are SGHRS and YFSETQ. The germline V and J ends were trimmed by 0 bases and 6 bases, with 19 bases remaining between them. This CDR3 spans 16 amino acids. The CDR3 sequence is CASSLGVGAGESEQYF. In nucleotides, the CDR3 is TGCGCCAGCAGCTTGGGTGTAGGGGCTGGGGAAAGCGAGCAGTACTTC.

The chain has TRBV19 and TRBJ1-2, with D perhaps matching TRBD1 (5 bases). Germline CDR1 LNHDA, CDR2 SQIVND (reference sequence). Between the trimmed V and J ends, which lost 5 bases and 8 bases, there was a span of 21 bases. The CDR3 extends over 15 amino acids. For the CDR3, the DNA is TGTGCCAGTAGTGTACGGCGGGACGGAGTAGGAGGCTACACCTTC. It encodes CASSVRRDGVGGYTF. Supplemented by reference TRBV19 and TRBJ1-2, the full variable domain reads DGGITQSPKYLFRKEGQNVTLSCEQNLNHDAMYWYRQDPGQGLRLIYYSQIVNDFQKGDIAEGYSVSREKKESFPLTVTSAQKNPTAFYLCASSVRRDGVGGYTFGSGTRLTVV.

The CDR3 is CSVVAGASDNEQFF. In DNA, the CDR3 is TGCAGCGTTGTCGCGGGAGCCAGCGACAATGAGCAGTTCTTC. The chain is built from TRBV29-1 and TRBJ2-1, with TRBD2 identical over 7 bases. The ends lost 4 bases at V and 5 bases at J; junction bases unmatched: 8. This CDR3 region has 14 residues. Germline V gene sequence: CDR1 SQVTM, CDR2 ANQGSEA.

Only one count was recorded for this clone. The gene calls are TRBV7-3 and TRBJ2-2; 13 bases line up with TRBD2. The CDR3 has 17 residues. J gave up 6 bases and V 2 bases, and 6 bases lay outside the gene matches. Germline assignment: CDR1 SGHTA and CDR2 FQGTGA. The CDR3 bases are TGTGCCAGCAGCTTAGAGGGACTAGCGGGAATTGCCGGGGAGCTGTTTTTT. Amino acid sequence: CASSLEGLAGIAGELFF. Looking up the rest from reference TRBV7-3 and TRBJ2-2 gives the full variable domain: GAGVSQTPSNKVTEKGKYVELRCDPISGHTALYWYRQSLGQGPEFLIYFQGTGAADDSGLPNDRFFAVRPEGSVSTLKIQRTERGDSAVYLCASSLEGLAGIAGELFFGEGSRLTVL.

This clone came up a few times. The rearrangement uses TRBV9 and TRBJ1-5; 8 bases map to TRBD1. V trimming: 4 bases; J trimming: 1 base; junction bases outside the gene matches: 4. Germline V gene data show CDR1 as SGDLS and CDR2 as YYNGEE. The CDR3 consists of 15 residues. This CDR3 reads CASSPTGVSNQPQHF. The CDR3 DNA reads as TGTGCCAGCAGCCCGACAGGGGTGAGCAATCAGCCCCAGCATTTT.

The gene calls are TRBV5-1 and TRBJ2-7; D may correspond to TRBD1 or TRBD2 (5 bases each). The CDR3 runs 16 residues. V was shortened by 5 bases and J by 3 bases, with 21 bases between the two germline ends. Germline V gives CDR1 SGHRS, CDR2 YFSETQ. CDR3 sequence reads: CASRPTGGRIVYEQYF. In nucleotides, the CDR3 is TGCGCCAGCAGGCCCACTGGGGGTCGGATTGTCTACGAGCAGTACTTC.

The CDR3 DNA sequence: TGCGCCAGCAGCTTAGCGGGAGGACCCGCCCAGACCCAGTACTTC. It yields the protein CASSLAGGPAQTQYF. The genes are TRBV5-1 and TRBJ2-5; 9 nucleotides align to TRBD2. The CDR3 sequence is 15 residues long. Germline CDR1 reads SGHRS; CDR2 reads YFSETQ. J lost 6 bases, V lost 2 bases, and 8 bases had no gene match. The full variable domain, rest sourced from reference TRBV5-1 and TRBJ2-5, is KAGVTQTPRYLIKTRGQQVTLSCSPISGHRSVSWYQQTPGQGLQFLFEYFSETQRNKGNFPGRFSGRQFSNSRSEMNVSTLELGDSALYLCASSLAGGPAQTQYFGPGTRLLVL.

The chain employs TRBV28 and TRBJ1-1; D unclear. The germline gives CDR1 MDHEN, CDR2 SYDVKM. The CDR3 has 13 residues. The V gene lost 8 bases and the J gene lost 1 base, with 11 bases spanning the gap. This chain's CDR3 is CASGPTWNTEAFF. The DNA for the CDR3 is TGTGCCAGCGGACCTACCTGGAACACTGAAGCTTTCTTT.

This chain connects TRBV6-1 to TRBJ1-2, with 7 positions matching TRBD1. Germline lookup yields CDR1 MNHNS and CDR2 SASEGT. V lost 2 bases, J lost 5 bases, and 5 bases stayed unmatched. This CDR3 contains 14 residues. The CDR3 DNA reads as TGTGCCAGCAGTGAAATACAGGGGATGTATGGCTACACCTTC. This codes for CASSEIQGMYGYTF.

The CDR3 DNA reads TGTGCCAGCAGCCCTCGAGTGGGAGCAGATACGCAGTATTTT. It codes for CASSPRVGADTQYF. The chain joins TRBV7-2 to TRBJ2-3; maybe TRBD2 (5 bases). The CDR3 covers 14 residues. Trimming removed 5 bases from V and 4 bases from J, with 13 bases in between. Germline loops: CDR1 SGHTA, CDR2 FQGNSA.

Concerning this clone itself: The sample contains more than one DNA sequence encoding this CDR3. This chain uses TRBV7-9 with TRBJ2-7, with 7 bases identical to TRBD1. The J segment lost 4 bases and the V segment lost 5 bases, leaving 2 bases of the junction unmatched. Germline V gene data show CDR1 as SEHNR and CDR2 as FQNEAQ (reference sequence). The CDR3 covers 12 residues. CDR3 in DNA: TGTGCCAGCAGCCGACAGGGTTACGAGCAGTACTTC. It yields the protein CASSRQGYEQYF. The full variable domain, rest sourced from reference TRBV7-9 and TRBJ2-7, is DTGVSQNPRHKITKRGQNVTFRCDPISEHNRLYWYRQTLGQGPEFLTYFQNEAQLEKSRLLSDRFSAERPKGSFSTLEIQRTEQGDSAMYLCASSRQGYEQYFGPGTRLTVT.

Comment on this clone: Other DNA sequences in this sample translate to the same CDR3. V is TRBV28 and J is TRBJ2-3; 11 bases fit TRBD2. Per germline, CDR1 MDHEN and CDR2 SYDVKM. The CDR3 covers 13 residues. V was pared by 6 bases and J by 4 bases, with 0 bases of the junction left unmatched. CDR3 in amino acids: CASRLAGADTQYF. For the CDR3, the DNA is TGTGCCAGCAGACTAGCGGGAGCAGATACGCAGTATTTT.

This chain joins TRBV19 and TRBJ2-7, with a weak D call TRBD1 (6 bases). Looked up from germline, CDR1 is LNHDA and CDR2 is SQIVND (reference sequence). This CDR3 spans 15 amino acids. The V end lost 3 bases, the J end lost 0 bases, and 12 bases lay between the germline ends. This CDR3 is CASSMQGRPSYEQYF. The CDR3, as DNA: TGTGCCAGTAGTATGCAGGGGCGGCCCTCCTACGAGCAGTACTTC. The whole variable domain, filled in from reference TRBV19 and TRBJ2-7, reads DGGITQSPKYLFRKEGQNVTLSCEQNLNHDAMYWYRQDPGQGLRLIYYSQIVNDFQKGDIAEGYSVSREKKESFPLTVTSAQKNPTAFYLCASSMQGRPSYEQYFGPGTRLTVT.

The chain has TRBV25-1 and TRBJ2-7; D is perhaps TRBD2 (5 bases). Trimming pared 5 bases from V and 7 bases from J, leaving 15 bases between. The V gene's germline CDR1 is MGHDK and CDR2 SYGVNS. The CDR3 loop spans 13 amino acids. This CDR3 reads CASSRSGSWEQYF. Written as DNA, the CDR3 is TGTGCCAGCAGTAGATCGGGGAGCTGGGAGCAGTACTTC.

The V gene is TRBV5-1, the J gene TRBJ2-2; no clear D. CDR3 length: 15 amino acids. Germline CDR1 and CDR2: SGHRS and YFSETQ. V was trimmed by 5 bases and J by 2 bases, leaving 13 bases between them. The CDR3 DNA reads as TGCGCCAGCAGTGTTGGTCAGCAAAACACCGGGGAGCTGTTTTTT. This sequence encodes CASSVGQQNTGELFF.